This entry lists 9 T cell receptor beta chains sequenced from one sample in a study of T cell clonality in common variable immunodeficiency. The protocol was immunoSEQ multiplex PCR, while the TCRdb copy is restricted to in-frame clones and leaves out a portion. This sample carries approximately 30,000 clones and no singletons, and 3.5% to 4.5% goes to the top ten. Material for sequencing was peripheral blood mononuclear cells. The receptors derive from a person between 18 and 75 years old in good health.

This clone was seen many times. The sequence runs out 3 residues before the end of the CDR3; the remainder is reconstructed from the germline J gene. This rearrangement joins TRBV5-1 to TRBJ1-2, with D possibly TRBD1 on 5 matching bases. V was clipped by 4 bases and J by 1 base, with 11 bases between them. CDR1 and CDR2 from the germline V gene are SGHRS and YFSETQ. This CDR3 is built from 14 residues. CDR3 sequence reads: CASSPGTYNYGYTF. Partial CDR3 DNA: TGCGCCAGCAGCCCCGGGACTTATAACTATGGC.

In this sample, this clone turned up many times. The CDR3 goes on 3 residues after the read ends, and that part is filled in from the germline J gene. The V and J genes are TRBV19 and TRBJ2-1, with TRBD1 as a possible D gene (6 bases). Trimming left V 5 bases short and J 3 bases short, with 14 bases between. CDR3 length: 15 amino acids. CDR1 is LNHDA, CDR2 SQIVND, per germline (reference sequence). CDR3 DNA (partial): TGTGCCAGTAGTGAACCAACAGGGTTCTACAATGAG. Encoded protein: CASSEPTGFYNE. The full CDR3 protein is CASSEPTGFYNEQFF.

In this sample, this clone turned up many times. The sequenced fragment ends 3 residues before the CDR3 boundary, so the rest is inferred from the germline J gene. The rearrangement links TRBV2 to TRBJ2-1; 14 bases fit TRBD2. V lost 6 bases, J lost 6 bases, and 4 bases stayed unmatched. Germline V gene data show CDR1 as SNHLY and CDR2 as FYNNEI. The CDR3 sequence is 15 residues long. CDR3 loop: CASSPGTSGGNEQFF. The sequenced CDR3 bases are TGTGCCAGCAGCCCCGGGACTAGCGGGGGCAATGAG.

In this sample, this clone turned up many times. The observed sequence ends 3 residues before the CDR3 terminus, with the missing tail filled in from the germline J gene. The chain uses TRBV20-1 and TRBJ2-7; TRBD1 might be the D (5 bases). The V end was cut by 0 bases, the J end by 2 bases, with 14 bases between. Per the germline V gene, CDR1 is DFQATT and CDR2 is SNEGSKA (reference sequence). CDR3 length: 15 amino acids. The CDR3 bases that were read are TGCAGTGCTAGAGATTTAACAGGCGATCCCTACGAG. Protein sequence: CSARDLTGDPYE. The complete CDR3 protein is CSARDLTGDPYEQYF.

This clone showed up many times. The CDR3 sequence is CSAATSGRGEQYF. CDR3 bases read: TGCAGTGCTGCGACTAGCGGGAGGGGCGAG. V gene TRBV20-1 combines with J gene TRBJ2-7; 14 nucleotides align to TRBD2. The read halts 3 residues ahead of the CDR3 end, with the missing end drawn from the germline J gene. The CDR3 totals 13 residues. Germline V gene data show CDR1 as DFQATT and CDR2 as SNEGSKA (reference sequence). V lost 5 bases and J lost 6; bases outside the gene matches: 3.

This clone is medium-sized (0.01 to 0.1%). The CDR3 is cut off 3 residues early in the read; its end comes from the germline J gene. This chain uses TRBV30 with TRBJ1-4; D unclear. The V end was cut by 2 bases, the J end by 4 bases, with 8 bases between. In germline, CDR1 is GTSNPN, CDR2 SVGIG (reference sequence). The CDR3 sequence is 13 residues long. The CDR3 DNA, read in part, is TGTGCCTGGAGTCAAGGCCTTAATGAAAAA. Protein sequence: CAWSQGLNEK. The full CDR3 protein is CAWSQGLNEKLFF.

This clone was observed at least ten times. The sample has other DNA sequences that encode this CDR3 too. The part of the CDR3 DNA that was read is TGCGCCAGCAGCTTAGACAGGGGAGGC. It codes for CASSLDRGG. The full CDR3 protein reads CASSLDRGGYTF. The chain links TRBV5-1 to TRBJ1-2; the match to TRBD1 covers 8 bases. With the read ending 3 residues before the CDR3 end, the germline J gene is used to fill in that end. The CDR3 is 12 amino acids. Germline V gene lookup returns CDR1 SGHRS and CDR2 YFSETQ. The full variable domain, rest sourced from reference TRBV5-1 and TRBJ1-2, is KAGVTQTPRYLIKTRGQQVTLSCSPISGHRSVSWYQQTPGQGLQFLFEYFSETQRNKGNFPGRFSGRQFSNSRSEMNVSTLELGDSALYLCASSLDRGGYTFGSGTRLTVV.

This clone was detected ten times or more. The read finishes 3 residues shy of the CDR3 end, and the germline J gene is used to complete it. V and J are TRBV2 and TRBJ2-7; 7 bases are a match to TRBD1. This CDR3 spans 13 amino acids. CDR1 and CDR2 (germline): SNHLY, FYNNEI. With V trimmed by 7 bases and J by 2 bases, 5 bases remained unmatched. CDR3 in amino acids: CASTRQGTYEQYF. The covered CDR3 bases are TGTGCCAGCACTAGACAGGGAACCTACGAG.

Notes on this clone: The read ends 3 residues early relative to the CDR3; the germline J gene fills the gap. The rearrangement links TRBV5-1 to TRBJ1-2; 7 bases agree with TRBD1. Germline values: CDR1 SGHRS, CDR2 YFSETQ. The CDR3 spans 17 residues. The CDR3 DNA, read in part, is TGCGCCAGCAGCAGTCAGCCAACAGGGGCCTCGGGCTACGAC. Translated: CASSSQPTGASGYD. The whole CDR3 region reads CASSSQPTGASGYDYTF.